These T cell receptor beta chains were read from a single sample in a study of graft-versus-host responses after intestinal transplantation. These TCRs' antigens remain unknown. The table came from immunoSEQ multiplex PCR; TCRdb's copy has only in-frame clones and leaves some out. Here the sample spans over 80,000 clones, roughly 91% being singletons. The sequenced sample was unstimulated CD4+ T cells sorted from spleen or lymph node cells, obtained before transplant. Receptor source: a human donor who was the organ donor for an intestinal transplant. CDR3s include the opening cysteine and the closing phenylalanine or tryptophan. The D gene is left open where the match is weak. The size field is filled for only some rows; it gives once, few, many or a size class.

>-|TRBV5-1|-|TRBJ1-1
CASSRGVRTEAFF
TGCGCCAGCAGCCGGGGGGTTCGCACTGAAGCTTTCTTT
>once|TRBV6-4|-|TRBJ2-2
CASSPSRGWTGELFF
TGTGCCAGCAGTCCTTCAAGAGGCTGGACCGGGGAGCTGTTTTTT
>-|TRBV2|-|TRBJ1-1
CASHRTQGTEAFF
TGTGCCAGCCACCGGACCCAGGGCACTGAAGCTTTCTTT
>-|TRBV9|TRBD1|TRBJ1-2
CASSPRRQGDGYTF
TGTGCCAGCAGCCCCCGGAGACAGGGCGATGGCTACACCTTC
>-|TRBV5-6|-|TRBJ1-2
CASSLGVGLVYGYTF
TGTGCCAGCAGCTTGGGAGTAGGACTCGTCTATGGCTACACCTTC
>-|TRBV5-4|-|TRBJ1-1
CASSRQGQLNTEAFF
TGTGCCAGCAGCCGGCAGGGGCAGCTGAACACTGAAGCTTTCTTT
>-|TRBV4-2|TRBD2|TRBJ2-1
CASSLGGTSPYNEQFF
TGTGCCAGCAGCCTGGGCGGGACTAGTCCGTACAATGAGCAGTTCTTC
>-|TRBV6-6|TRBD2|TRBJ2-7
CASRRGGGVIRHEQYF
TGTGCCAGCCGGCGGGGCGGGGGTGTGATACGGCACGAGCAGTACTTC
>-|TRBV6-5|-|TRBJ1-2
CASSYPGQSGYTF
TGTGCCAGCAGTTACCCAGGGCAGTCTGGCTACACCTTC
>-|TRBV5-1|-|TRBJ2-7
CASSLAGRGGEQYF
TGCGCCAGCAGCTTGGCCGGGAGAGGTGGCGAGCAGTACTTC
>-|TRBV29-1|TRBD1|TRBJ2-5
CSTRKAGGKQETQYF
TGCAGCACCAGAAAGGCAGGGGGCAAACAAGAGACCCAGTACTTC
>few|TRBV7-2|TRBD1|TRBJ2-7
CASSSRWTGSYEQYF
TGTGCCAGCAGCTCACGTTGGACAGGGTCCTACGAGCAGTACTTC
>-|TRBV4-1|-|TRBJ1-5
CASSQGEHSNQPQHF
TGCGCCAGCAGCCAAGGGGAGCACAGCAATCAGCCCCAGCATTTT
>-|TRBV4-2|TRBD2|TRBJ2-7
CASSQEIAGPYEQYF
TGTGCCAGCAGCCAAGAGATAGCGGGCCCCTACGAGCAGTACTTC
>-|TRBV4-1|TRBD2|TRBJ2-3
CASSQPRVAGGLTDTQYF
TGCGCCAGCAGCCAACCGCGGGTAGCGGGGGGCCTAACAGATACGCAGTATTTT
>once|TRBV7-3|TRBD1|TRBJ1-2
CASSLEGAGYGYTF
TGTGCCAGCAGCTTGGAGGGGGCTGGCTATGGCTACACCTTC
>-|TRBV19|-|TRBJ2-3
CASSIPTGGSADTQYF
TGTGCCAGTAGTATCCCGACAGGTGGTAGTGCAGATACGCAGTATTTT
>-|TRBV5-1|TRBD2|TRBJ2-2
CASSPGLAGAGTGELFF
TGCGCCAGCAGCCCCGGACTAGCGGGGGCGGGGACCGGGGAGCTGTTTTTT
>few|TRBV7-3|TRBD1|TRBJ2-7
CASSAQDRSYEQYF
TGTGCCAGCAGCGCCCAGGACAGGAGCTACGAGCAGTACTTC
>-|TRBV2|TRBD1|TRBJ1-5
CASSDSGGAYQPQHF
TGTGCCAGCAGTGACTCAGGGGGCGCATATCAGCCCCAGCATTTT
>-|TRBV5-1|TRBD2|TRBJ2-7
CASSLTGLPYEQYF
TGCGCCAGCAGCCTGACGGGACTACCTTACGAGCAGTACTTC
>-|TRBV10-1|TRBD2|TRBJ2-5
CASRPLLARDETQYF
TGCGCCAGCAGACCATTACTAGCGCGGGACGAGACCCAGTACTTC
>once|TRBV7-9|TRBD1|TRBJ1-3
CASSLFDREGNTIYF
TGTGCCAGCAGCTTATTCGACAGGGAGGGAAACACCATATATTTT
>-|TRBV6-1|-|TRBJ2-7
CASRWDIYYEQYF
TGTGCCAGCCGGTGGGACATATACTACGAGCAGTACTTC
>-|TRBV18|TRBD1|TRBJ1-1
CASSPDRLNTEAFF
TGTGCCAGCTCACCGGACAGGCTGAACACTGAAGCTTTCTTT
>-|TRBV2|-|TRBJ1-4
CASSPTGVRFEKLFF
TGTGCCAGCAGCCCCACCGGGGTAAGGTTTGAAAAACTGTTTTTT
>-|TRBV2|-|TRBJ1-5
CASSWGRDEPQHF
TGTGCCAGCAGTTGGGGCAGGGATGAGCCCCAGCATTTT
>-|TRBV4-3|TRBD1|TRBJ2-3
CASSQQTGIADTQYF
TGCGCCAGCAGCCAACAGACAGGGATCGCAGATACGCAGTATTTT
>-|TRBV7-2|-|TRBJ1-5
CASSPPHQPQHF
TGTGCCAGCAGCCCCCCTCATCAGCCCCAGCATTTT
>-|TRBV5-8|TRBD1|TRBJ1-3
CASSPDRGGGNTIYF
TGTGCCAGCAGCCCGGACAGGGGGGGTGGAAACACCATATATTTT
>-|TRBV21-1|-|TRBJ2-7
CASSKATGHWLKEQYF
TGTGCCAGCAGCAAAGCTACGGGACACTGGTTGAAAGAGCAGTACTTC
>-|TRBV15|TRBD2|TRBJ2-7
CATGGQGVLYEQYF
TGTGCCACGGGAGGGCAGGGAGTACTCTACGAGCAGTACTTC
>-|TRBV19|TRBD1|TRBJ1-4
CASSNRGHEKLFF
TGTGCCAGTAGTAACAGGGGGCATGAAAAACTGTTTTTT
>-|TRBV19|-|TRBJ2-3
CASSTGEGTQYF
TGTGCCAGTAGTACCGGGGAAGGCACGCAGTATTTT
>-|TRBV11-2|-|TRBJ2-5
CASSLGDLTGETQYF
TGTGCCAGCAGCTTGGGCGATCTTACTGGGGAGACCCAGTACTTC
>-|TRBV7-8|TRBD1|TRBJ1-2
CASSLDRGYGYTF
TGTGCCAGCAGCTTAGACAGGGGATATGGCTACACCTTC
>-|TRBV7-2|TRBD1|TRBJ1-1
CASSINRGGTEAFF
TGTGCCAGCAGCATAAACAGGGGGGGGACTGAAGCTTTCTTT
>-|TRBV7-9|TRBD2|TRBJ2-1
CASSPLRGSSYNEQFF
TGTGCCAGCAGCCCTCTGCGGGGGAGCTCCTACAATGAGCAGTTCTTC
>-|TRBV7-2|TRBD2|TRBJ2-5
CASAGGFMRETQYF
TGTGCCAGCGCCGGGGGGTTTATGAGGGAGACCCAGTACTTC
>-|TRBV27|-|TRBJ1-2
CASSPGEVGYTF
TGTGCCAGCAGTCCTGGGGAGGTTGGCTACACCTTC
>-|TRBV5-4|-|TRBJ1-1
CASSPVGSGENTEAFF
TGTGCCAGCAGCCCAGTGGGGTCAGGGGAGAACACTGAAGCTTTCTTT
>-|TRBV2|TRBD2|TRBJ2-3
CASSVLAGGLADTQYF
TGTGCCAGCAGTGTTTTAGCGGGGGGGCTCGCAGATACGCAGTATTTT
>-|TRBV5-1|TRBD1|TRBJ2-7
CASSLGTGGRYEQYF
TGCGCCAGCAGCTTGGGGACAGGGGGCAGGTACGAGCAGTACTTC
>-|TRBV7-3|TRBD1|TRBJ2-7
CASSSRDRDYEQYF
TGTGCCAGCAGCTCCCGGGACAGGGACTACGAGCAGTACTTC
>-|TRBV9|-|TRBJ1-2
CASSPAMLDYGYTF
TGTGCCAGCAGCCCCGCGATGCTTGACTATGGCTACACCTTC
>-|TRBV10-1|TRBD1|TRBJ1-3
CASSGVPDRGTGNTIYF
TGCGCCAGCAGTGGAGTTCCGGACAGGGGAACTGGAAACACCATATATTTT
>-|TRBV4-2|TRBD2|TRBJ2-5
CASSPRLAGGPGVETQYF
TGTGCCAGCAGCCCCAGACTAGCGGGGGGGCCCGGGGTAGAGACCCAGTACTTC
>-|TRBV29-1|TRBD1|TRBJ1-3
CSVARDSSGNTIYF
TGCAGCGTTGCACGGGACAGCTCTGGAAACACCATATATTTT
>-|TRBV7-6|-|TRBJ1-1
CASSLNPQGNTEAFF
TGTGCCAGCAGCCTGAATCCCCAGGGTAACACTGAAGCTTTCTTT
>-|TRBV5-1|-|TRBJ1-2
CASSLGQGGAYGYTF
TGCGCCAGCAGCTTGGGCCAAGGGGGGGCTTATGGCTACACCTTC
>-|TRBV5-6|-|TRBJ2-1
CASTDRVVFALNEQFF
TGTGCCAGCACCGACCGGGTAGTCTTCGCGCTCAATGAGCAGTTCTTC
>once|TRBV4-1|TRBD2|TRBJ2-5
CASSQDLTGGIYPETQYF
TGCGCCAGCAGCCAAGATCTGACGGGGGGGATATACCCCGAGACCCAGTACTTC
>-|TRBV4-1|TRBD2|TRBJ2-2
CASSQWISGGAGELFF
TGCGCCAGCAGCCAATGGATTAGCGGGGGGGCCGGGGAGCTGTTTTTT
>-|TRBV15|-|TRBJ2-7
CATSRALLSYEQYF
TGTGCCACCAGCAGAGCTCTACTCTCCTACGAGCAGTACTTC
>-|TRBV4-2|-|TRBJ2-2
CASSQDNRRGELFF
TGTGCCAGCAGCCAAGATAATAGGCGGGGGGAGCTGTTTTTT
>-|TRBV11-3|TRBD2|TRBJ2-1
CASSWSGTSINEQFF
TGTGCCAGCAGTTGGTCCGGGACTAGCATCAATGAGCAGTTCTTC
>once|TRBV11-2|-|TRBJ1-1
CASSLAGFRTEAFF
TGTGCCAGCAGCTTAGCGGGGTTTCGCACTGAAGCTTTCTTT
>-|TRBV4-3|-|TRBJ1-6
CASSQEMAGHSSYNSPLHF
TGCGCCAGCAGCCAAGAAATGGCCGGCCACAGCTCCTATAATTCACCCCTCCACTTT